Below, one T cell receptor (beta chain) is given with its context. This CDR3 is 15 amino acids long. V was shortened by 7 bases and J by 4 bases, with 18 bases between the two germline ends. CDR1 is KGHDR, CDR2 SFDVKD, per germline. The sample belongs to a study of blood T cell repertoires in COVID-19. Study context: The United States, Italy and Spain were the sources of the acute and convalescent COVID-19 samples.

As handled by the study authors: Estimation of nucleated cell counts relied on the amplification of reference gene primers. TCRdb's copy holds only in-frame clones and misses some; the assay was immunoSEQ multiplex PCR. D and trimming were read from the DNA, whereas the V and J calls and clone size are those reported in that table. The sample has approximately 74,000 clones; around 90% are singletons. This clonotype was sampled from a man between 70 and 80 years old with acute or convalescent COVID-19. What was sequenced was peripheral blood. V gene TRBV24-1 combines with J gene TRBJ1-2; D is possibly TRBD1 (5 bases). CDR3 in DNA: TGTGCCACCAGCGCCGGGCCTCAAGGGGCCTATGGCTACACCTTC. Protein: CATSAGPQGAYGYTF.